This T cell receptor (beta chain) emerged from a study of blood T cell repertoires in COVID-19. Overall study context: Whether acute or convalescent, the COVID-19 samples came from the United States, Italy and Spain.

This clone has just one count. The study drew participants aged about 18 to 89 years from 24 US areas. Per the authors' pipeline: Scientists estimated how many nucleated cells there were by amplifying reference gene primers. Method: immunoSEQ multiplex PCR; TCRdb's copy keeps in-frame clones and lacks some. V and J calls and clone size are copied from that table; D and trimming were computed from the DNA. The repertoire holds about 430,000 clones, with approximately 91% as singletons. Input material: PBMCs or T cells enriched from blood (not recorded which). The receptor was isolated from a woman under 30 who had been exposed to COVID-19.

For the CDR3, the DNA is TGTGCCAGCAGTTTCCTAGCGGGTCAAGAGACCCAGTACTTC. It specifies CASSFLAGQETQYF. The chain is built from TRBV27 and TRBJ2-5, with 8 bases identical to TRBD2. The CDR3 is 14 residues long. Unmatched junction bases numbered 2, after V lost 3 bases and J lost 2 bases. Per germline, CDR1 MNHEY and CDR2 SMNVEV (reference sequence).